This T cell receptor beta chain was profiled in a study of blood T cell repertoires in COVID-19. Overall study: From the United States, Italy and Spain came samples of acute and convalescent COVID-19. In each case, the material was cDNA or gDNA derived from T cells, B-cell-depleted T cells, or PBMCs.

TCRdb's copy holds only in-frame clones and misses some; the assay was immunoSEQ multiplex PCR. The sample consists of more than 110,000 clones, roughly 89% of them appearing once. This CDR3 comprises 14 residues. Looked up from germline, CDR1 is LNHNV and CDR2 is YYDKDF (reference sequence). The junction had 3 bases not matched to a gene; V was cut back by 3 bases and J by 5 bases. The sample taken for sequencing was peripheral blood. This TCR derives from a woman aged 40 to 49 with acute or convalescent COVID-19. The gene calls are TRBV15 and TRBJ2-1; 8 bases line up with TRBD2. CDR3 sequence: CATSSGRANNEQFF. CDR3 DNA sequence: TGTGCCACCAGCAGCGGGAGGGCCAACAATGAGCAGTTCTTC. Based on the CDR3 plus reference TRBV15 and TRBJ2-1, the full variable domain is DAMVIQNPRYQVTQFGKPVTLSCSQTLNHNVMYWYQQKSSQAPKLLFHYYDKDFNNEADTPDNFQSRRPNTSFCFLDIRSPGLGDTAMYLCATSSGRANNEQFFGPGTRLTVL.